This T cell receptor (beta chain) is drawn from a study of T cell responses to AZD1222 COVID-19 vaccine (dated by TCRdb to the early 2020s). About the investigation overall: AZD1222 recipients with second doses at about 4 weeks or about 12 weeks were pooled, because spike-specific TCR depth and breadth did not differ between schedules. Trial participants were enrolled into age subgroups of 18-55, 56-69 and 70-plus years, which contained 148, 28 and 57 TCR-sequenced participants, respectively. A total of 233 trial participants underwent TCR sequencing, of whom some 210 received two doses of AZD1222 and around 25 received two doses of the MenACWY control vaccine. What the authors observed across the whole study: Participants were mostly white British and included more females than males, and it was suggested by the authors that clonal diversity may have been underestimated. The vaccine-associated CD4 TCRs covered the entire spike protein, and the dominant responses fell in regions 160-218 and 743-854. Reportedly, almost half of the unique spike-specific TCRs recognized epitopes lying outside the regions that are mutated in the B.1.351 and B.1.1.7 variants. Because no day 14 peak-response samples were available, the repertoires could be characterized only after the peak T cell response. After two AZD1222 doses, spike-specific TCR breadth and depth were significantly higher than at day 0 and than in MenACWY recipients. In the small 56-69-year group, the increase in depth fell short of significance, most likely because of low power. Conclusions about previously exposed vaccinees were limited because only 6 or 7 AZD1222 recipients were SARS-CoV-2 seropositive at baseline.

The CDR3 regions of human TCRbeta chains were analyzed by immunosequencing. In the original analysis: TCRs in the repertoires were matched against a reference library of SARS-CoV-2-specific TCRs that had been generated with the MIRA antigen-specificity platform. Breadth was defined as the fraction of unique TCRs that were SARS-CoV-2-associated. Depth was defined as the fraction of total T cells that were SARS-CoV-2-associated. Using the MIRA data, each spike-specific TCR was mapped to the spike region that the TCR reacts to and placed in a CD4 or CD8 class. Log10-transformed breadth and depth values were compared by one-way ANOVA with Sidak's multiple comparisons tests. What TCRdb holds here is the immuneACCESS table cut down to in-frame rearrangements. Part of the clones is not present; checked against another copy, under half of the missing clones reflect an unresolved V gene, and the others are unexplained. The V and J calls and clone size were taken over from that table, and D and trimming were inferred from the DNA. The table for this sample lists about 120,000 clones; approximately 90% of them were counted only once. Of the sample, over 1.5% falls within the top ten clones.

Trimming leaves V shorter by 7 bases and J shorter by 7 bases, with the junction holding 5 bases beyond the gene matches. Based on the germline V gene (reference sequence), the CDR1 and CDR2 sequences are LNHDA and SQIVND. The CDR3 starts with the cysteine, ends with the phenylalanine, and has 14 residues. Only the CDR3 DNA stays, 42 bases, in frame from base 1. The time point label, read with the paper, signifies: baseline before first vaccination. Vaccinee samples came from UK trials COV001 and COV002, including a single-blind randomized controlled phase 2/3 trial of AZD1222 (ChAdOx1 nCoV-19) in healthy adults. For TCRbeta chain sequencing, PBMC samples from trial participants were taken at day 0 and at day 28 after the second dose. A note on this clone: This clone's antigen is unknown. The input lacks base qualities; no much larger clone sits a single base away.

The input for sequencing was peripheral blood, taken on day 0 of AZD1222 vaccination. This clonotype was sampled from an adult in good health. Recombination linked TRBV19 to TRBJ1-6, and 9 bases in between align with TRBD1. CDR3 sequence: CASKWTGANSPLHF. The nucleotide sequence reads as follows: TGTGCCAGTAAGTGGACAGGGGCCAATTCACCCCTCCACTTT.